Shown below are 26 T cell receptor beta chains from a single sample sequenced in a study of identical twins. TCRdb re-called the 5' RACE reads through MiXCR, storing one row per CDR3 protein. The profile covers 350,000 to 450,000 distinct CDR3 sequences, with about 18% appearing a single time and 12% taken by the ten largest. The sample consisted of naive T cells sorted from blood. Receptor source: a man over 45 in good health.

A few counts support this clonotype. The V call is TRBV12-3 or TRBV12-4, the J call TRBJ2-5; 9 nucleotides line up with TRBD2. The CDR3 length is 16 residues. J was trimmed by 4 bases and V by 1 base; bases with no gene match: 7. Here the CDR3 reads CASSLGGAGGRETQYF. CDR3 in DNA: TGTGCCAGCAGTTTAGGGGGAGCGGGGGGAAGAGAGACCCAGTACTTC.

The chain links TRBV29-1 to TRBJ2-3; 8 bases fit TRBD2. The CDR3 sequence is 16 residues long. Trimming took 3 bases from V and 4 from J; bases not matched to a gene: 12. The germline gives CDR1 SQVTM, CDR2 ANQGSEA. Written as DNA, the CDR3 is TGCAGCGTTGACGGGGGGAGCGGGAGAAGTTCAGATACGCAGTATTTT. Its protein is CSVDGGSGRSSDTQYF.

The rearrangement links TRBV30 to TRBJ1-2; D gene unclear. The CDR3 totals 11 residues. Per germline, CDR1 GTSNPN and CDR2 SVGIG (reference sequence). Trimming cost V 0 bases and J 5 bases, with 4 bases left between them. CDR3 nucleotide sequence: TGTGCCTGGAGTGTTGGGTATGGCTACACCTTC. Protein: CAWSVGYGYTF. Looking up the rest from reference TRBV30 and TRBJ1-2 gives the full variable domain: SQTIHQWPATLVQPVGSPLSLECTVEGTSNPNLYWYRQAAGRGLQLLFYSVGIGQISSEVPQNLSASRPQDRQFILSSKKLLLSDSGFYLCAWSVGYGYTFGSGTRLTVV.

A few counts support this clonotype. The CDR3 protein is CASSDRRGRETQYF. The CDR3 bases are TGTGCCAGCAGTGATCGTCGGGGAAGAGAGACCCAGTACTTC. The J gene is TRBJ2-5, the V gene TRBV6-1; D possibly corresponds to TRBD2 (5 bases). CDR1 MNHNS and CDR2 SASEGT come from the germline V gene. Trimming stripped 3 bases from V and 4 bases from J, with 12 bases between. This CDR3 is 14 amino acids long.

In its sample, this clonotype was seen many times. The V call is TRBV12-3 or TRBV12-4, the J call TRBJ1-2, with TRBD1 as a possible D gene (5 bases). V gave up 1 base and J gave up 5 bases, with 14 bases separating them. The CDR3 is 15 amino acids. The CDR3 DNA sequence: TGTGCCAGCAGTTTAGTCTTGACAGCTTTTTATGGCTACACCTTC. It translates to CASSLVLTAFYGYTF.

This clonotype was seen many times. The rearrangement uses TRBV5-1 and TRBJ2-1; TRBD1 might be the D (6 bases). The V end was cut by 0 bases, the J end by 7 bases, with 14 bases between. CDR1 and CDR2 (germline): SGHRS, YFSETQ. This CDR3 comprises 15 residues. The CDR3 protein is CASSLGRTGLNEQFF. In DNA, the CDR3 is TGCGCCAGCAGCTTGGGTCGAACAGGGTTGAATGAGCAGTTCTTC.

The table lists this clonotype with many counts. The chain has TRBV6-2 or TRBV6-3 and TRBJ2-7, with TRBD1 matching over 9 bases. Trimming at V came to 5 bases and at J to 3 bases, leaving 5 bases not matched to a gene. Germline assignment: CDR1 MNHEY and CDR2 SVGEGT. This CDR3 is built from 14 residues. The CDR3 bases are TGTGCCAGCAGTCCGGGACAGGGCATCTACGAGCAGTACTTC. Translation gives CASSPGQGIYEQYF.

This clonotype has a count of ten or more. This sequence joins TRBV7-9 and TRBJ2-7; D might be TRBD2 (6 bases). Germline V gene data show CDR1 as SEHNR and CDR2 as FQNEAQ (reference sequence). The CDR3 extends over 14 amino acids. V was cut by 5 bases and J by 6 bases, with 17 bases left in between. In nucleotides, the CDR3 is TGTGCCAGCAGCCAGTACTGGAGGGTGGGCGAGCAGTACTTC. Its translation is CASSQYWRVGEQYF.

This clonotype was seen repeatedly, ten times or more. The chain recombines TRBV7-9 with TRBJ1-2, with D possibly matching TRBD1 (5 bases). CDR3 length: 14 amino acids. Trimming removed 5 bases from V and 4 bases from J, with 14 bases in between. Germline values: CDR1 SEHNR, CDR2 FQNEAQ (reference sequence). The CDR3 nucleotides are TGTGCCAGCAGCGCATCCGGGACTCGCTATGGCTACACCTTC. Its protein product is CASSASGTRYGYTF.

This clonotype was found many times. The chain employs TRBV6-5 and TRBJ2-3; 7 bases agree with TRBD1. Germline assignment: CDR1 MNHEY and CDR2 SVGAGI. V gave up 4 bases and J gave up 6 bases; unmatched junction bases: 10. CDR3 size: 15 residues. CDR3 sequence (DNA): TGTGCCAGCAGTTCACAGGGGCCAGCCTGGGATACGCAGTATTTT. Protein sequence: CASSSQGPAWDTQYF.

This clonotype showed up many times. The V call is TRBV6-5, the J call TRBJ2-1; a weak D match, TRBD2 (5 bases). CDR3 length: 17 residues. Germline V gene data show CDR1 as MNHEY and CDR2 as SVGAGI. V was pared by 1 base and J by 5 bases, with 18 bases between. As DNA, the CDR3 is TGTGCCAGCAGTTACTACTATCAACCTTCGGGGAACAATGAGCAGTTCTTC. Protein product: CASSYYYQPSGNNEQFF.

This clonotype was recorded once. Possible read error: a much larger clone is one base away. The chain carries TRBV6-2 or TRBV6-3 and TRBJ2-1; 7 positions agree with TRBD1. CDR1 is MNHEY and CDR2 is SVGEGT in the germline V gene. CDR3 size: 16 residues. This CDR3 is CASSPGTVSNYNEQIF. CDR3 nucleotide sequence: TGTGCCAGCAGTCCCGGGACAGTGTCAAACTACAATGAGCAGATCTTC.

The CDR3 sequence is CASSQLGLAGSSDTQYF. The DNA of the CDR3 is TGTGCCAGCAGCCAACTGGGACTAGCGGGGTCATCGGATACGCAGTATTTT. This sequence joins TRBV4-2 and TRBJ2-3; TRBD2 matches at 13 bases. CDR1 is LGHNA, CDR2 YNFKEQ, per germline. This CDR3 region has 17 residues. Trimming cost V 2 bases and J 6 bases; bases outside gene matches: 8.

This clonotype was seen at least ten times. The chain has TRBV12-3 or TRBV12-4 and TRBJ2-5, with TRBD2 matching over 7 bases. The CDR3 is made up of 14 amino acids. V gave up 5 bases and J gave up 2 bases; unmatched junction bases: 5. CDR3 region: CASSLSGAQETQYF. For the CDR3, the DNA is TGTGCCAGCAGTCTAAGCGGGGCTCAAGAGACCCAGTACTTC.

This clonotype was counted a few times. The V gene is TRBV20-1, the J gene TRBJ2-7; tentatively, D is TRBD1 or TRBD2 (7 bases each). This CDR3 region has 13 residues. V was clipped by 5 bases and J by 5 bases, with 16 bases between them. Germline CDR1 and CDR2: DFQATT and SNEGSKA (reference sequence). Written as DNA, the CDR3 is TGCAGTGCTCAGGGGCAGGGGGGGCACGAGCAGTACTTC. This gives the protein CSAQGQGGHEQYF.

In this sample, this clonotype turned up a few times. The V call is TRBV4-3, the J call TRBJ2-3, with D tentatively TRBD2 (5 bases). Germline lookup yields CDR1 LGHNA and CDR2 YSLEER. CDR3 length equals 14 residues. The V end lost 1 base, the J end lost 3 bases, and 8 bases lay between the germline ends. CDR3 sequence (DNA): TGCGCCAGCAGCCAAGCGGGGAAAACAGATACGCAGTATTTT. As protein: CASSQAGKTDTQYF.

This clonotype was observed a few times. The genes are TRBV11-2 and TRBJ2-5; no firm D call. In germline, CDR1 is SGHAT, CDR2 FQNNGV. The CDR3 is made up of 13 amino acids. Trimming took 3 bases from V and 3 from J, leaving 8 bases between them. CDR3 sequence (DNA): TGTGCCAGCAGCTTGCGGAACAAAGAGACCCAGTACTTC. This sequence encodes CASSLRNKETQYF.

V is TRBV5-5 and J is TRBJ2-7; no reliable D call. The CDR3 consists of 14 residues. V lost 0 bases and J 1 base, leaving 8 bases between the germline ends. Germline V gives CDR1 SGHKS, CDR2 YYEKEE (reference sequence). CDR3 bases: TGTGCCAGCAGCTTGGTTATCGGTTCCTACGAGCAGTACTTC. This codes for CASSLVIGSYEQYF.

The chain combines TRBV4-2 with TRBJ2-5; no clear D. Trimming pared 3 bases from V and 5 bases from J, leaving 10 bases between. The CDR3 has 13 residues. Germline CDR1 reads LGHNA; CDR2 reads YNFKEQ. CDR3 in DNA: TGTGCCAGCAGCCATCCCAGGTCGGAGACCCAGTACTTC. It yields the protein CASSHPRSETQYF.

This rearrangement joins TRBV2 to TRBJ2-7, with 8 positions matching TRBD1. The length of the CDR3 is 16 residues. V dropped 2 bases and J dropped 4; count of bases not matched to a gene: 10. In germline, CDR1 is SNHLY, CDR2 FYNNEI. This chain's CDR3 is CASSESAGGTGYEQYF. As DNA, the CDR3 is TGTGCCAGCAGTGAATCGGCAGGGGGCACAGGTTACGAGCAGTACTTC.

The chain couples TRBV6-2 or TRBV6-3 to TRBJ2-2; the match to TRBD2 covers 11 bases. This CDR3 region has 17 residues. CDR1 is MNHEY and CDR2 is SVGEGT in the germline V gene. V lost 6 bases, J lost 5 bases, and 11 bases stayed unmatched. This chain's CDR3 is CASSLTSGGPSTGELFF. In DNA, the CDR3 is TGTGCCAGCAGCCTTACTAGCGGGGGCCCAAGTACCGGGGAGCTGTTTTTT.

This clonotype has at least ten counts. The CDR3 loop is CASSVAGRLYTGELFF. The CDR3 DNA sequence: TGTGCCAGCAGCGTAGCCGGACGGTTATACACCGGGGAGCTGTTTTTT. The gene calls are TRBV9 and TRBJ2-2; D is unclear. The germline V and J ends were trimmed by 0 bases and 3 bases, with 12 bases remaining between them. Germline loops: CDR1 SGDLS, CDR2 YYNGEE. There are 16 residues in the CDR3.

This clonotype occurred many times. The chain carries TRBV5-1 and TRBJ1-2; D is unclear. Germline V gene sequence: CDR1 SGHRS, CDR2 YFSETQ. V lost 0 bases and J lost 6, with 12 bases in between. This CDR3 comprises 14 residues. CDR3 sequence (DNA): TGCGCCAGCAGCTTGGAAAGCGGGGTTGATGGCTACACCTTC. The encoded protein is CASSLESGVDGYTF.

The table lists this clonotype with many counts. This sequence joins TRBV4-3 and TRBJ2-1; TRBD2 aligns across 8 bases. The CDR3 totals 18 residues. Per germline, CDR1 LGHNA and CDR2 YSLEER. The junction had 8 bases not matched to a gene; V was cut back by 0 bases and J by 1 base. CDR3 bases: TGCGCCAGCAGCCAAGATTTGGCGGGGGGCCGATCCTACAATGAGCAGTTCTTC. Protein: CASSQDLAGGRSYNEQFF.

This clonotype was found a few times. This chain joins TRBV20-1 and TRBJ2-7; D not resolved. Looked up from germline, CDR1 is DFQATT and CDR2 is SNEGSKA (reference sequence). CDR3 length equals 14 residues. Trimming took 3 bases from V and 3 from J, leaving 15 bases between them. Here the CDR3 reads CSARDRRAYYEQYF. The CDR3 bases are TGCAGTGCTAGGGACCGCCGGGCATACTACGAGCAGTACTTC.

This clonotype was seen only a few times. One end of the junction varies from germline; a read error may be responsible. The CDR3 sequence: CASTEYRDRETQYF. DNA of the CDR3: TGTGCCAGCACTGAATACAGGGACCGAGAGACCCAGTACTTC. The chain has TRBV6-1 and TRBJ2-5; tentatively, D is TRBD1 (6 bases). The CDR3 runs to 14 residues. Per the germline V gene, CDR1 is MNHNS and CDR2 is SASEGT.